This T cell receptor (beta chain) was profiled in a study of blood T cell repertoires in COVID-19. As for the study in general: Researchers got acute and convalescent COVID-19 samples from the United States, Italy and Spain.

Seattle participants joined during active infection and were tracked over time. This table comes from immunoSEQ multiplex PCR, and its TCRdb copy is limited to in-frame clones, with some not included. The data hold 200,000 to 250,000 clones, with about 94% observed a single time. The CDR3 is 13 amino acids. The germline CDR1 and CDR2 sequences are SGHNT and YYREEE (reference sequence). The germline V and J ends were trimmed by 4 bases and 1 base, with 8 bases remaining between them. V is TRBV5-4 and J is TRBJ1-1, with TRBD1 as a possible D gene (6 bases). The sequencing input was peripheral blood. The sequence derives from a man aged 55 to 70 with COVID-19, enrolled during active disease. The CDR3 DNA is TGTGCCAGCAGCCCGGGACAGAACACTGAAGCTTTCTTT. Its protein product is CASSPGQNTEAFF.